The clone carrying this T cell receptor (beta chain) showed up just a few times. Its antigen is undetermined. The data belong to a study of cytomegalovirus exposure and HLA in healthy donors. Findings and limits, study-wide: In presence/absence analyses, roughly uniform sequencing depth across donors was assumed. Sequences of the TCR beta chain were said to predict the HLA-A and HLA-B alleles of most subjects accurately. The investigators catalogued 150 to 200 TCR beta chains as cytomegalovirus-associated. A later analysis linked a missense variant in DCLRE1C to the trimming of TCR beta V and J genes.

The PCR used 60 Vbeta and 13 Jbeta primers. Here immunoSEQ multiplex PCR was the method, and the copy in TCRdb shows in-frame clones only, minus some. The data hold around 160,000 clones, with around 68% observed a single time. This CDR3 spans 13 amino acids. Germline V gives CDR1 WSHSY, CDR2 SAAADI. V shed 6 bases, J shed 2 bases, and the junction held 3 bases outside the gene matches. This clonotype was sampled from a woman between 40 and 50 years old in good health and CMV-seropositive. The rearrangement uses TRBV10-2 and TRBJ1-1; TRBD1 matches at 7 bases. Sequenced: PBMCs. CDR3 residues: CASRGQANTEAFF. CDR3 in DNA: TGCGCCAGCAGAGGACAGGCAAACACTGAAGCTTTCTTT.